These 6 T cell receptor beta chains were sequenced from one sample in a study of blood T cell repertoires in COVID-19. The method was immunoSEQ multiplex PCR; TCRdb's version includes in-frame clones alone and lacks a portion of them. The sample includes fewer than 250,000 clones, over 80% of them seen just once. Material for sequencing was PBMCs or T cells enriched from blood (not recorded which). Source of these receptors: a woman in her 30s with acute COVID-19.

The chain carries TRBV4-2 and TRBJ1-2; a possible D gene is TRBD1 (6 bases). With 6 bases removed from V and 4 bases from J, the gap between germline ends came to 12 bases. Germline V CDR1 and CDR2: LGHNA, YNFKEQ. The CDR3 has 13 amino acids. The CDR3 sequence: CASSNREGYGYTF. CDR3 DNA sequence: TGTGCCAGCAGTAACAGGGAGGGCTATGGCTACACCTTC.

In this sample, this clone turned up once. This rearrangement joins TRBV2 to TRBJ1-4; TRBD1 agrees at 9 bases. CDR1 is SNHLY, CDR2 FYNNEI, per germline. Trimming at V came to 3 bases and at J to 2 bases, leaving 4 bases not matched to a gene. The CDR3 loop spans 16 amino acids. CDR3 sequence: CASSEDRGATNEKLFF. CDR3 in DNA: TGTGCCAGCAGTGAGGACAGGGGCGCGACTAATGAAAAACTGTTTTTT.

The rearrangement joins TRBV3-1 (or the pseudogene TRBV3-2) to TRBJ1-6; the match to TRBD1 covers 10 bases. J gave up 7 bases and V 4 bases, and 4 bases lay outside the gene matches. The CDR3 contains 15 residues. CDR1 and CDR2 (germline): LGHDT, YNNKEL (reference sequence). The CDR3 coding sequence is TGTGCCAGCAGCCTCGGACAGGGGGAAAATTCACCCCTCCACTTT. Its protein product is CASSLGQGENSPLHF.

The chain couples TRBV10-1 to TRBJ1-1; 7 bases agree with TRBD1. The CDR3 loop spans 16 amino acids. J gave up 2 bases and V 0 bases, and 6 bases lay outside the gene matches. Germline V gene lookup returns CDR1 WNHNN and CDR2 SYGVQD (reference sequence). This CDR3 is CASSESRQGRNTEAFF. The CDR3 DNA reads TGCGCCAGCAGTGAGTCCCGACAGGGACGAAACACTGAAGCTTTCTTT.

V gene TRBV9 combines with J gene TRBJ2-1; TRBD2 matches at 10 bases. Trimming cost V 4 bases and J 7 bases; bases outside gene matches: 14. CDR1 and CDR2 from the germline V gene are SGDLS and YYNGEE. This CDR3 has 17 amino acids. CDR3 protein: CASSSPVRLAGANEQFF. The CDR3 DNA is TGTGCCAGCAGCTCCCCCGTTCGGCTAGCGGGGGCAAATGAGCAGTTCTTC.

The chain recombines TRBV7-9 with TRBJ2-7, with D tentatively TRBD2 (5 bases). Germline-derived CDR1 and CDR2 are SEHNR and FQNEAQ (reference sequence). There are 12 residues in the CDR3. Trimming pared 5 bases from V and 3 bases from J, leaving 8 bases between. CDR3 DNA: TGTGCCAGCAGCCCAGACTACTACGAGCAGTACTTC. It specifies CASSPDYYEQYF.